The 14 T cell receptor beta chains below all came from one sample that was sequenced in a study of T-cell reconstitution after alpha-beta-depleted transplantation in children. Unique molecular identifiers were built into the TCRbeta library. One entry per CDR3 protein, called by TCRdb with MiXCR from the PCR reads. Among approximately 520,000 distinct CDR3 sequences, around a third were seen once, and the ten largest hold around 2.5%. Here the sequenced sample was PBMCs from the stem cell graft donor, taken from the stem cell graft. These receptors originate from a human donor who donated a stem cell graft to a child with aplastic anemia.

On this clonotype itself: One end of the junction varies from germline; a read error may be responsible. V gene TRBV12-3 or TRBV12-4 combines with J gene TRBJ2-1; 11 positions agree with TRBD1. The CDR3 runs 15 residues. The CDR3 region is CASRPAPGQGGKWIF. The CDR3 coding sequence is TGTGCCAGCAGGCCAGCTCCGGGACAGGGGGGGAAATGGATCTTC.

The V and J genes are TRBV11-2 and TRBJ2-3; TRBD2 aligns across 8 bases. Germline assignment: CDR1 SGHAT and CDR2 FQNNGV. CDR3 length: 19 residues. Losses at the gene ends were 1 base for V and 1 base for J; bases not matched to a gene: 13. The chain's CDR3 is CASSLVPAAAGARTDTQYF. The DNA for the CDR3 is TGTGCCAGCAGCTTAGTTCCCGCCGCAGCGGGAGCCCGCACAGATACGCAGTATTTT.

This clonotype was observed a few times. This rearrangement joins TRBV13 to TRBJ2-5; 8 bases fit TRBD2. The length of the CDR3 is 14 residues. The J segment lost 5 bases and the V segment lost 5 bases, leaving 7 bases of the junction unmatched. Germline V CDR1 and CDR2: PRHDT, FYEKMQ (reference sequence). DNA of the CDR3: TGTGCCAGCAGCGAGGGAAGCGGGAGTGAGACCCAGTACTTC. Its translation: CASSEGSGSETQYF.

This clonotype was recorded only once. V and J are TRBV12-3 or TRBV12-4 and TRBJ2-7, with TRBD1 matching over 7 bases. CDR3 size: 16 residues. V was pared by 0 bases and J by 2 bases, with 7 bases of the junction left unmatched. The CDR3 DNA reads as TGTGCCAGCAGTTTAGCGGGTTCCAGGGGGACCTACGAGCAGTACTTC. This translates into CASSLAGSRGTYEQYF.

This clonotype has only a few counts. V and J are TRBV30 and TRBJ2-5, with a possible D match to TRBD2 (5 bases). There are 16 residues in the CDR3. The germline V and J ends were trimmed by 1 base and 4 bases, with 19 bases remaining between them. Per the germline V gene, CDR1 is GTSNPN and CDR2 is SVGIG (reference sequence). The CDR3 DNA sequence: TGTGCCTGGAGTGGAATAGAAAGCGGCTGGTTAGAGACCCAGTACTTC. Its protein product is CAWSGIESGWLETQYF.

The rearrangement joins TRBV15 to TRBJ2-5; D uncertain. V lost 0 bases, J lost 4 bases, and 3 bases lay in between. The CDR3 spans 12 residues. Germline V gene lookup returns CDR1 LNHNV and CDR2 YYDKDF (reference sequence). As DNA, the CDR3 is TGTGCCACCAGCAGAGAGGGAGAGACCCAGTACTTC. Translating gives CATSREGETQYF.

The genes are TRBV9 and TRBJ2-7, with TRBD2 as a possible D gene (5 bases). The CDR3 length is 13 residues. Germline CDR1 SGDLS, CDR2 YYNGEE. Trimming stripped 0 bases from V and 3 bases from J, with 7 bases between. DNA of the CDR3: TGTGCCAGCAGCGTAGTTGAGGGCTACGAGCAGTACTTC. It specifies CASSVVEGYEQYF.

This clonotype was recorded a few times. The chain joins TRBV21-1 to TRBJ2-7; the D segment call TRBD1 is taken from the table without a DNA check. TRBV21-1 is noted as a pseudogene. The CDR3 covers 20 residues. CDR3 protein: CASSKEGVWRGRGPWYEQYV. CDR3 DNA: TGTGCCAGCAGCAAAGAGGGCGTGTGGCGCGGCAGGGGGCCTTGGTACGAGCAGTACGTC.

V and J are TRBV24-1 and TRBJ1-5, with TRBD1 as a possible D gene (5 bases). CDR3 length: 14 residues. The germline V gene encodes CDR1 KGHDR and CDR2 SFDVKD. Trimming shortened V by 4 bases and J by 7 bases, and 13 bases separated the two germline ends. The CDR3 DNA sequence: TGTGCCACCAGTGAGCGGGGCTTGGGGCAGCCCCAGCATTTT. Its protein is CATSERGLGQPQHF.

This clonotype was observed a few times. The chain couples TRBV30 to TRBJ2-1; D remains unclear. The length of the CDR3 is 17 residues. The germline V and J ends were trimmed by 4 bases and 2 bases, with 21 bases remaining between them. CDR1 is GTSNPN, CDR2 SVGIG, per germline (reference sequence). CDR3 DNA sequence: TGTGCCTGGATCCCCGGGCGCGAGCCCTCGACCTACAATGAGCAGTTCTTC. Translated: CAWIPGREPSTYNEQFF.

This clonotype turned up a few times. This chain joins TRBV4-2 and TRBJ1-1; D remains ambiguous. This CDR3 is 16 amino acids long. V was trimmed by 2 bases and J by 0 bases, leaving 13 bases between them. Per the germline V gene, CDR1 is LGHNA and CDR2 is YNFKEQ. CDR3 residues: CASSQLWTELNTEAFF. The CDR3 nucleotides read TGTGCCAGCAGCCAACTATGGACGGAATTGAACACTGAAGCTTTCTTT.

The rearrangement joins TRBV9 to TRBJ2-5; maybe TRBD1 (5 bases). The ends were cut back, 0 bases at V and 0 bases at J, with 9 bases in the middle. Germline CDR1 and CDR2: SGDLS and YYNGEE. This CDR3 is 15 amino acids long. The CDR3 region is CASSVEGRDQETQYF. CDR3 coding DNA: TGTGCCAGCAGCGTAGAGGGCAGGGACCAAGAGACCCAGTACTTC.

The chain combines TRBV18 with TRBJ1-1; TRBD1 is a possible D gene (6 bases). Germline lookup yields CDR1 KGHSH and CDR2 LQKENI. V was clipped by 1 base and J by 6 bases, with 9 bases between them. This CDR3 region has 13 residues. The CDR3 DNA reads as TGTGCCAGCTCACCACAGGGGGGGCCTGAAGCTTTCTTT. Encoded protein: CASSPQGGPEAFF.

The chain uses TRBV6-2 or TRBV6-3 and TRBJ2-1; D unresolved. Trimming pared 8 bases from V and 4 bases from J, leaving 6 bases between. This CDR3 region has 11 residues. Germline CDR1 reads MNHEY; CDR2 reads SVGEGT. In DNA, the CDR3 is TGTGCCAGCGGGCTTTACAATGAGCAGTTCTTC. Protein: CASGLYNEQFF.